This section outlines one T cell receptor beta chain sequence together with its context. No antigen is known for it. V lost 6 bases to trimming and J lost 4 bases, with 11 bases between them. Germline V gene data show CDR1 as KGHDR and CDR2 as SFDVKD. The CDR3 runs 14 residues. A J-beta primer mix and a sample-barcoded 5' primer were used in a second PCR of about 7 to 11 cycles. TCRdb reprocessed the 5' RACE reads via MiXCR and lists one record per CDR3 protein. The table has 1.5 million or so distinct CDR3 sequences, roughly 45% seen once. The data originate from a study of blood T cells in healthy people across ages. Findings of the study overall: Long-lived donors carried more naive CD4+ cells and greater diversity than aged donors.

The rearrangement links TRBV24-1 to TRBJ2-2, with a possible D match to TRBD1 (6 bases). The TCR comes from a woman aged 18-30 years in good health. Sequencing used blood. The DNA for the CDR3 is TGTGCCACCAGTCTGACAGGTGGCACCGGGGAGCTGTTTTTT. This sequence encodes CATSLTGGTGELFF.